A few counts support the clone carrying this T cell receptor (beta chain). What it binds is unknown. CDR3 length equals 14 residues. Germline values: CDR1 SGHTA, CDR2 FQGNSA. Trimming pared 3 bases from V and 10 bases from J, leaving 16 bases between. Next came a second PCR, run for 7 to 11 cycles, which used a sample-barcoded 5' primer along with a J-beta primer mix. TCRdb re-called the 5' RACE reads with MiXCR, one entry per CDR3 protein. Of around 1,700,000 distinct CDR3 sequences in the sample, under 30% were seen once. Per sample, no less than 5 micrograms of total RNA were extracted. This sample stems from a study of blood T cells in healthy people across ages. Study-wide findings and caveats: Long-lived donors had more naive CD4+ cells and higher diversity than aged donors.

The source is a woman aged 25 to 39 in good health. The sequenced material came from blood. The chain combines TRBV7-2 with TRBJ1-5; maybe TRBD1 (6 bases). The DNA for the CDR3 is TGTGCCAGCAGCTTGTCTTTGGGGGGGGCCCCCCAGCATTTT. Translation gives CASSLSLGGAPQHF.